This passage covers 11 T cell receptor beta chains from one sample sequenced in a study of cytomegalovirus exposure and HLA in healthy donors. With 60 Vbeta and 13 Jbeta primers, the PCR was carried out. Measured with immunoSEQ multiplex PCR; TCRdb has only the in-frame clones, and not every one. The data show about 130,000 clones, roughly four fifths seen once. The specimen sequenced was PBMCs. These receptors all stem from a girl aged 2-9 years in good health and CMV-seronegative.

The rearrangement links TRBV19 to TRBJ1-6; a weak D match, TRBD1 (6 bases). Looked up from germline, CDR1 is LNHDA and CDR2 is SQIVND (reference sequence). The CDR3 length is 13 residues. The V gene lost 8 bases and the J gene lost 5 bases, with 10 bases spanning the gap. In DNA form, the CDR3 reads TGTGCCAGTTCCCCAGGGGATAATTCACCCCTCCACTTT. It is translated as CASSPGDNSPLHF.

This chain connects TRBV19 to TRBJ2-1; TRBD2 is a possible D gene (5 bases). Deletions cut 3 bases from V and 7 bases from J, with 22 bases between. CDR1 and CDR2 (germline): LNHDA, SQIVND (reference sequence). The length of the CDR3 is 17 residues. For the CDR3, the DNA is TGTGCCAGTAGTATTCAGCTTTCCCCTTTTCGGGGTAATGAGCAGTTCTTC. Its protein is CASSIQLSPFRGNEQFF. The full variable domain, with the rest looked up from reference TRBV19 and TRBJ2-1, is DGGITQSPKYLFRKEGQNVTLSCEQNLNHDAMYWYRQDPGQGLRLIYYSQIVNDFQKGDIAEGYSVSREKKESFPLTVTSAQKNPTAFYLCASSIQLSPFRGNEQFFGPGTRLTVL.

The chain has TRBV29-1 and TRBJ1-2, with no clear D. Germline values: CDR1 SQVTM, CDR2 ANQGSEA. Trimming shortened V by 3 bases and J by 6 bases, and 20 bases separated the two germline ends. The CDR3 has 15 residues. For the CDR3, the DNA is TGCAGCGTTGACGTTGCGAACAGCTGGGTTGATGGCTACACCTTC. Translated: CSVDVANSWVDGYTF.

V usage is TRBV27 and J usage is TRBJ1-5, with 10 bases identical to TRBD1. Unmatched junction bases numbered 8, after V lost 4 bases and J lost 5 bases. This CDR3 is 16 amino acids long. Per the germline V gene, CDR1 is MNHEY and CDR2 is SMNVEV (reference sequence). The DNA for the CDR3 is TGTGCCAGCAGTTCCCGGACAGGGGGAGTCGATCAGCCCCAGCATTTT. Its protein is CASSSRTGGVDQPQHF.

The DNA for the CDR3 is TGTGCCAGCAGTTTACTCGGGGGAAGACAAGAGACCCAGTACTTC. Translation gives CASSLLGGRQETQYF. V is TRBV28 and J is TRBJ2-5, with D maybe TRBD2 (6 bases). The CDR3 is 15 amino acids. The V end lost 2 bases, the J end lost 2 bases, and 12 bases lay between the germline ends. Germline lookup yields CDR1 MDHEN and CDR2 SYDVKM.

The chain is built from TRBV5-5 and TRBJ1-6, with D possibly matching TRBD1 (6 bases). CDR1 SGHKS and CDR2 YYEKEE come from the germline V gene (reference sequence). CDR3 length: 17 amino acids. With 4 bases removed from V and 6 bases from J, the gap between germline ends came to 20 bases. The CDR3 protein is CASSPFPTGTSNSPLHF. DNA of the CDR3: TGTGCCAGCAGCCCCTTTCCTACCGGGACATCTAATTCACCCCTCCACTTT.

As DNA, the CDR3 is TGTGCCAGCAGTTTATTAGAAGGGGGGACAGTAAGGCCAAACAATGAGCAGTTCTTC. Its protein is CASSLLEGGTVRPNNEQFF. V gene TRBV28 combines with J gene TRBJ2-1; D possibly corresponds to TRBD1 (7 bases). Germline CDR1 is MDHEN and CDR2 is SYDVKM. Trimming removed 1 base at V and 5 bases at J, with 24 bases between. The CDR3 has 19 residues.

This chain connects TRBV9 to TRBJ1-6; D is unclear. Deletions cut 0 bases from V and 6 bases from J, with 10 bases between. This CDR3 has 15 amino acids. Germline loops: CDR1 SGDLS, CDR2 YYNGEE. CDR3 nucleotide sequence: TGTGCCAGCAGCGTAGGAACAAACGCTAATTCACCCCTCCACTTT. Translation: CASSVGTNANSPLHF.

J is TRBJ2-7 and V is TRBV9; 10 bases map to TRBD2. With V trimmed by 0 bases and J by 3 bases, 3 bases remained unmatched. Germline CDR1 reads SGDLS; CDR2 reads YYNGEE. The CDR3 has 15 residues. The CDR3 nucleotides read TGTGCCAGCAGCGTAGGTTCTAGCGGGGGCTACGAGCAGTACTTC. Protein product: CASSVGSSGGYEQYF. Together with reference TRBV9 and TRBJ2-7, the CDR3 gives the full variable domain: DSGVTQTPKHLITATGQRVTLRCSPRSGDLSVYWYQQSLDQGLQFLIQYYNGEERAKGNILERFSAQQFPDLHSELNLSSLELGDSALYFCASSVGSSGGYEQYFGPGTRLTVT.

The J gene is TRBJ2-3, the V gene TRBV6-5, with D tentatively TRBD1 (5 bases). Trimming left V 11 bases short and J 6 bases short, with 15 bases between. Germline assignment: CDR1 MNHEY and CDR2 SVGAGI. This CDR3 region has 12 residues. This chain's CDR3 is CAARGLGDTQYF. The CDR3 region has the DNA TGTGCCGCTAGGGGTTTGGGGGATACGCAGTATTTT.

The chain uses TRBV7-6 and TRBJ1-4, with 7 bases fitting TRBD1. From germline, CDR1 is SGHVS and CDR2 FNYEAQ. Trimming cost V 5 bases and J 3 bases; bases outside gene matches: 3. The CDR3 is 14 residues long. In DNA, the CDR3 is TGTGCCAGCAGCAGACAGGGACCTAATGAAAAACTGTTTTTT. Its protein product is CASSRQGPNEKLFF.